A single sample is the source of the 28 T cell receptor beta chains below, sequenced in a study of T-cell memory formation after mild COVID-19. In TCRdb, the 5' RACE reads were re-called with MiXCR into one record per CDR3 protein. The sample consists of 200,000 or so distinct CDR3 sequences, 16% of them appearing once. Sequences were obtained from PBMCs or a T cell subset sorted from them (not recorded which). The receptors originated from an adult woman who had mild COVID-19 (a few samples of this study predate the infection). Cell type and time point are not known.

The genes are TRBV3-1 and TRBJ2-5; D is possibly TRBD2 (6 bases). CDR1 is LGHDT and CDR2 is YNNKEL in the germline V gene (reference sequence). Deletions cut 4 bases from V and 1 base from J, with 13 bases between. The CDR3 length is 15 residues. The CDR3 DNA sequence: TGTGCCAGCAGCCCCCAGCGGGCGGTCCAAGAGACCCAGTACTTC. Its protein product is CASSPQRAVQETQYF.

The J gene is TRBJ2-3, the V gene TRBV29-1; 9 bases line up with TRBD1. V gave up 6 bases and J gave up 6 bases; unmatched junction bases: 10. The CDR3 has 14 amino acids. The germline V gene encodes CDR1 SQVTM and CDR2 ANQGSEA. The CDR3 loop is CSVATGGATDTQYF. In DNA form, the CDR3 reads TGCAGCGTGGCGACAGGGGGGGCAACGGATACGCAGTATTTT.

The chain is built from TRBV7-8 and TRBJ2-1; 7 bases are a match to TRBD1. J lost 0 bases, V lost 5 bases, and 4 bases had no gene match. The CDR3 has 15 amino acids. Per the germline V gene, CDR1 is SGHVS and CDR2 is FQNEAQ. For the CDR3, the DNA is TGTGCCAGCAGCAAAGACAGGGACTCCTACAATGAGCAGTTCTTC. As protein: CASSKDRDSYNEQFF.

This clonotype was detected a few times. This chain links TRBV12-3 or TRBV12-4 with TRBJ2-5, with a weak D call TRBD1 (5 bases). This CDR3 contains 13 residues. V was shortened by 2 bases and J by 4 bases, with 8 bases between the two germline ends. CDR3 coding DNA: TGTGCCAGCAGTTTAAGGGGAAGAGAGACCCAGTACTTC. Amino acid sequence: CASSLRGRETQYF.

The rearrangement joins TRBV30 to TRBJ2-3, with no clear D. Germline lookup yields CDR1 GTSNPN and CDR2 SVGIG (reference sequence). Trimming cost V 0 bases and J 9 bases, with 4 bases left between them. CDR3 length: 10 amino acids. The CDR3 is CAWSVLTQYF. The CDR3 nucleotides read TGTGCCTGGAGTGTACTGACGCAGTATTTT.

This clonotype was seen ten or more times. V is TRBV5-8 and J is TRBJ2-7; 9 bases match TRBD1. CDR3 length equals 14 residues. Germline V gene data show CDR1 as SGHTS and CDR2 as YDEGEE. Trimming took 4 bases from V and 4 from J; bases not matched to a gene: 6. CDR3 in DNA: TGTGCCAGCAGCCTGGGACAGGGTTTGTACGAGCAGTACTTC. Its translation is CASSLGQGLYEQYF. The whole variable domain, remainder taken from reference TRBV5-8 and TRBJ2-7, is EAGVTQSPTHLIKTRGQQATLRCSPISGHTSVYWYQQALGLGLQFLLWYDEGEERNRGNFPPRFSGRQFPNYSSELNVNALELEDSALYLCASSLGQGLYEQYFGPGTRLTVT.

V is TRBV7-2 and J is TRBJ2-1; D remains ambiguous. V lost 4 bases, J lost 7 bases, and 11 bases lay in between. Germline loops: CDR1 SGHTA, CDR2 FQGNSA. The CDR3 is 13 amino acids. CDR3 sequence reads: CASSSSVQNEQFF. The CDR3 DNA reads TGTGCCAGCAGCTCCTCCGTTCAGAATGAGCAGTTCTTC.

This clonotype appeared a few times. V usage is TRBV11-2 and J usage is TRBJ2-5; TRBD2 aligns across 15 bases. The germline V gene has CDR1 SGHAT and CDR2 FQNNGV. The length of the CDR3 is 17 residues. Trimming at V came to 1 base and at J to 4 bases, leaving 4 bases not matched to a gene. CDR3 in amino acids: CASSLGGGLAGGETQYF. CDR3 sequence (DNA): TGTGCCAGCAGCTTAGGAGGGGGACTAGCGGGAGGAGAGACCCAGTACTTC.

The CDR3 DNA sequence: TGTGCCAGCAGCTTAGTCACATTCGACTATGGCTACACCTTC. It codes for CASSLVTFDYGYTF. The chain has TRBV11-2 and TRBJ1-2; D call uncertain. Germline loops: CDR1 SGHAT, CDR2 FQNNGV. The V end was cut by 1 base, the J end by 3 bases, with 9 bases between. This CDR3 has 14 amino acids.

This chain links TRBV6-5 with TRBJ2-1; TRBD2 is a possible D gene (7 bases). Germline lookup yields CDR1 MNHEY and CDR2 SVGAGI. V was shortened by 6 bases and J by 10 bases, with 16 bases between the two germline ends. The length of the CDR3 is 13 residues. The CDR3 loop reads CASRRVGGVEQFF. The CDR3, as DNA: TGTGCCAGCAGGCGTGTAGGGGGGGTAGAGCAGTTCTTC.

The rearrangement uses TRBV7-3 and TRBJ1-6; D is uncertain. Looked up from germline, CDR1 is SGHTA and CDR2 is FQGTGA. The length of the CDR3 is 13 residues. Between the trimmed V and J ends, which lost 3 bases and 10 bases, there was a span of 10 bases. Written as DNA, the CDR3 is TGTGCCAGCAGCTTTGGGGAAGGATCACCCCTCCACTTT. As protein: CASSFGEGSPLHF. Full variable domain (remainder filled in from reference TRBV7-3 and TRBJ1-6): GAGVSQTPSNKVTEKGKYVELRCDPISGHTALYWYRQSLGQGPEFLIYFQGTGAADDSGLPNDRFFAVRPEGSVSTLKIQRTERGDSAVYLCASSFGEGSPLHFGNGTRLTVT.

This clonotype was seen more than once but under ten times. This chain uses TRBV12-3 or TRBV12-4 with TRBJ1-6, with TRBD1 as a possible D gene (5 bases). The V gene lost 10 bases and the J gene lost 9 bases, with 16 bases spanning the gap. The CDR3 covers 13 residues. This CDR3 reads CATQDTFLSPLHF. CDR3 DNA sequence: TGTGCCACCCAGGACACTTTTCTTTCACCCCTCCACTTT.

The chain uses TRBV6-2 or TRBV6-3 and TRBJ2-3, with D perhaps matching TRBD2 (5 bases). Trimming left V 6 bases short and J 9 bases short, with 22 bases between. CDR3 size: 15 residues. Per germline, CDR1 MNHEY and CDR2 SVGEGT. In DNA form, the CDR3 reads TGTGCCAGCAGCCGAGACTATAGTGGCCCCGGAACGCAGTATTTT. Its protein is CASSRDYSGPGTQYF.

This clonotype was found a few times. This chain links TRBV19 with TRBJ2-5, with 8 bases identical to TRBD2. The ends lost 7 bases at V and 5 bases at J; junction bases unmatched: 12. Germline V gene sequence: CDR1 LNHDA, CDR2 SQIVND (reference sequence). CDR3 length equals 15 residues. CDR3 sequence: CASTAFAGGSETQYF. The CDR3 region has the DNA TGTGCCAGTACCGCTTTCGCGGGAGGATCGGAGACCCAGTACTTC.

In nucleotides, the CDR3 is TGTGCCAGCAGCGCCGAAGTGGGGAACACGCAGTATTTT. Translation gives CASSAEVGNTQYF. The V gene is TRBV5-6, the J gene TRBJ2-3; D uncertain. Trimming cost V 4 bases and J 9 bases, with 15 bases left between them. Germline V gene lookup returns CDR1 SGHDT and CDR2 YYEEEE. The CDR3 runs to 13 residues.

The V and J genes are TRBV24-1 and TRBJ1-5; weak D call: TRBD1 (5 bases). Trimming left V 8 bases short and J 7 bases short, with 20 bases between. Looked up from germline, CDR1 is KGHDR and CDR2 is SFDVKD. This CDR3 is 15 amino acids long. The CDR3, as DNA: TGTGCCACCACCGAAAGAGCAGGGAGGGGACAGCCCCAGCATTTT. This gives the protein CATTERAGRGQPQHF.

This clonotype appeared a few times. The chain employs TRBV12-3 or TRBV12-4 and TRBJ1-1; D is perhaps TRBD1 (5 bases). This CDR3 has 14 amino acids. Trimming removed 8 bases at V and 4 bases at J, with 17 bases between. CDR3 protein: CASLAAGGGTEAFF. In DNA, the CDR3 is TGTGCCAGCCTGGCCGCCGGGGGAGGCACTGAAGCTTTCTTT.

The J gene is TRBJ1-1, the V gene TRBV29-1, with 9 nucleotides matching TRBD1. Per the germline V gene, CDR1 is SQVTM and CDR2 is ANQGSEA. Germline trimming cut 5 bases from V and 4 bases from J; bases unmatched to any gene: 14. The CDR3 extends over 16 amino acids. CDR3 amino acids: CSVSLGTGRGSTEAFF. DNA of the CDR3: TGCAGCGTTTCACTCGGGACAGGGAGAGGGAGCACTGAAGCTTTCTTT. Drawing the rest from reference TRBV29-1 and TRBJ1-1, the complete variable domain is SAVISQKPSRDICQRGTSLTIQCQVDSQVTMMFWYRQQPGQSLTLIATANQGSEATYESGFVIDKFPISRPNLTFSTLTVSNMSPEDSSIYLCSVSLGTGRGSTEAFFGQGTRLTVV.

CDR3 region: CASSPMTGKGTDTQYF. Written as DNA, the CDR3 is TGCGCCAGCAGCCCGATGACAGGGAAGGGGACAGATACGCAGTATTTT. J is TRBJ2-3 and V is TRBV4-1; 7 nucleotides align to TRBD1. Germline CDR1 and CDR2: MGHRA and YSYEKL. The CDR3 covers 16 residues. V gave up 4 bases and J gave up 3 bases; unmatched junction bases: 10.

The chain joins TRBV20-1 to TRBJ2-5; D possibly uses TRBD1 or TRBD2 (5 bases each). The CDR3 consists of 12 residues. Germline V lookup: CDR1 DFQATT, CDR2 SNEGSKA (reference sequence). Trimming took off 3 bases at V and 5 bases at J, with 10 bases between the two ends. The CDR3 is CSASTRGETQYF. CDR3 DNA: TGCAGTGCTAGTACTAGGGGTGAGACCCAGTACTTC.

This chain links TRBV18 with TRBJ2-2, with 8 positions matching TRBD2. V was pared by 6 bases and J by 7 bases, with 7 bases of the junction left unmatched. The CDR3 is 14 amino acids. Germline CDR1 and CDR2: KGHSH and LQKENI. CDR3 coding DNA: TGTGCCAGCTCGTCCGGGACTAGTGGCGGGGAGCTGTTTTTT. Protein sequence: CASSSGTSGGELFF.

This chain connects TRBV15 to TRBJ1-4; possibly TRBD1 for D (5 bases). Germline V gene sequence: CDR1 LNHNV, CDR2 YYDKDF (reference sequence). V lost 1 base and J lost 6, with 9 bases in between. The CDR3 contains 14 residues. CDR3 sequence reads: CATSRGQSYEKLFF. For the CDR3, the DNA is TGTGCCACCAGCAGAGGACAGTCTTATGAAAAACTGTTTTTT.

The chain couples TRBV5-1 to TRBJ2-2, with D unresolved. This CDR3 is 14 amino acids long. The germline gives CDR1 SGHRS, CDR2 YFSETQ. Trimming removed 2 bases at V and 1 base at J, with 6 bases between. The CDR3 DNA reads as TGCGCCAGCAGCTTCGGAGAGAACACCGGGGAGCTGTTTTTT. Protein product: CASSFGENTGELFF.

In this sample, this clonotype turned up a few times. The genes are TRBV23-1 and TRBJ2-1; a possible D gene is TRBD1 (5 bases). TRBV23-1 is treated as an ORF (open reading frame) with a function not yet certain. The CDR3 is 14 residues long. The V gene lost 9 bases and the J gene lost 0 bases, with 12 bases spanning the gap. CDR3 nucleotide sequence: TGCGCCAGGAGACAGAGAAGCTCCTACAATGAGCAGTTCTTC. It encodes CARRQRSSYNEQFF.

Sample share makes this clonotype large (0.1 to 1%). V and J are TRBV12-3 or TRBV12-4 and TRBJ2-7, with 9 bases fitting TRBD1. CDR3 length: 16 amino acids. V lost 5 bases and J lost 3; bases outside the gene matches: 11. The CDR3 is CASSPAGTGFLYEQYF. CDR3 nucleotides: TGTGCCAGCAGTCCAGCCGGGACAGGGTTTCTCTACGAGCAGTACTTC.

The sample holds many counts of this clonotype. V and J are TRBV4-1 and TRBJ2-7; tentatively, D is TRBD2 (5 bases). The ends were cut back, 8 bases at V and 4 bases at J, with 15 bases in the middle. CDR3 size: 13 residues. Germline loops: CDR1 MGHRA, CDR2 YSYEKL. CDR3 protein: CASGETGAYEQYF. The CDR3 DNA is TGCGCCAGCGGGGAGACCGGTGCTTACGAGCAGTACTTC.

Only a few counts were recorded for this clonotype. The chain couples TRBV6-5 to TRBJ1-1; D gene unclear. CDR1 and CDR2 (germline): MNHEY, SVGAGI. The CDR3 is 13 residues long. Trimming pared 7 bases from V and 1 base from J, leaving 10 bases between. The CDR3 region has the DNA TGTGCCAGCATCTCTACACGGAACACTGAAGCTTTCTTT. Translating it yields CASISTRNTEAFF.

In this sample, this clonotype turned up a few times. The chain joins TRBV7-2 to TRBJ2-1; D is uncertain. Trimming shortened V by 2 bases and J by 5 bases, and 10 bases separated the two germline ends. This CDR3 has 14 amino acids. CDR1 SGHTA and CDR2 FQGNSA come from the germline V gene. DNA for the CDR3: TGTGCCAGCAGCTTAAGTAGAGCTCACAATGAGCAGTTCTTC. It encodes CASSLSRAHNEQFF. Variable domain in full (rest from reference TRBV7-2 and TRBJ2-1): GAGVSQSPSNKVTEKGKDVELRCDPISGHTALYWYRQSLGQGLEFLIYFQGNSAPDKSGLPSDRFSAERTGGSVSTLTIQRTQQEDSAVYLCASSLSRAHNEQFFGPGTRLTVL.